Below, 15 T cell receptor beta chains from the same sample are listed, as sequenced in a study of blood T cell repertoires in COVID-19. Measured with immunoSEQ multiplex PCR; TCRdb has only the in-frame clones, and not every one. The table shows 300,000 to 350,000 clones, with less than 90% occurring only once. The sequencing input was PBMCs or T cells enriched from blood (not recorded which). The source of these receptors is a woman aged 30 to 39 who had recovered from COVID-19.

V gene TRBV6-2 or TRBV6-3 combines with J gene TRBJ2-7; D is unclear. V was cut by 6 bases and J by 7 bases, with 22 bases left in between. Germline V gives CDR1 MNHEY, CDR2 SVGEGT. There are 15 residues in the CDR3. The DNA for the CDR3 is TGTGCCAGCAGCCCCTACGGGTTCACGGCGCGGGAGCAGTACTTC. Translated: CASSPYGFTAREQYF.

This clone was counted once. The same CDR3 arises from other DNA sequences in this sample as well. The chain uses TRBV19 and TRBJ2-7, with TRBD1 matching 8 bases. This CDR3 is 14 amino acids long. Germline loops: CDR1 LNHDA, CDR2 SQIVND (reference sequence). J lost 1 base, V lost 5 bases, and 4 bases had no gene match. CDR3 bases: TGTGCCAGTAGTGTAGGGACAGGATCCTACGAGCAGTACTTC. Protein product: CASSVGTGSYEQYF.

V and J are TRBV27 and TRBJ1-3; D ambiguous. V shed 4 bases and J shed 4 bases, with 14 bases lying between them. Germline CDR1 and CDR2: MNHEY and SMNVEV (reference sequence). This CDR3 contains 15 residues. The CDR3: CASSSLPGIGNTIYF. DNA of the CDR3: TGTGCCAGCAGTTCATTGCCGGGGATAGGAAACACCATATATTTT.

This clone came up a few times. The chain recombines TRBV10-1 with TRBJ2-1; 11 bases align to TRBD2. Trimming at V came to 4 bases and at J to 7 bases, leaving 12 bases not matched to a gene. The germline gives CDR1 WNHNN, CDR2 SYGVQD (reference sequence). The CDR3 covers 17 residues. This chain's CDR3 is CASSASSGGSAGNEQFF. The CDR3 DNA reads TGCGCCAGCAGTGCTTCTAGCGGGGGGTCCGCCGGGAATGAGCAGTTCTTC.

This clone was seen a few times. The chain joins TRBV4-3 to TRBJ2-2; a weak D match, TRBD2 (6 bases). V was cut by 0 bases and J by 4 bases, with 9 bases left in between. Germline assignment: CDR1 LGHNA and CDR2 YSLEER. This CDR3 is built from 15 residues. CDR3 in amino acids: CASSQDPGATGELFF. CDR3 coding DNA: TGCGCCAGCAGCCAAGACCCGGGAGCCACCGGGGAGCTGTTTTTT.

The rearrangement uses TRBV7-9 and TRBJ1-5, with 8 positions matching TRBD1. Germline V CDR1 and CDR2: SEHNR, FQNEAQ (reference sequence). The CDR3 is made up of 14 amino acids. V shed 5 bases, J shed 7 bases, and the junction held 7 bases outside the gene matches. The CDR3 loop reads CASSPGGVVQPQHF. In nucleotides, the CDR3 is TGTGCCAGCAGCCCAGGGGGCGTGGTCCAGCCCCAGCATTTT.

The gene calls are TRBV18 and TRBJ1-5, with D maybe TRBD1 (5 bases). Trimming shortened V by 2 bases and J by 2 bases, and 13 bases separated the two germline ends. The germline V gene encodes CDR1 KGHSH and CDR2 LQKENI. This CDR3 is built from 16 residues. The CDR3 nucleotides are TGTGCCAGCTCACCAAACCGGGCCAGGGGCAATCAGCCCCAGCATTTT. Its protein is CASSPNRARGNQPQHF.

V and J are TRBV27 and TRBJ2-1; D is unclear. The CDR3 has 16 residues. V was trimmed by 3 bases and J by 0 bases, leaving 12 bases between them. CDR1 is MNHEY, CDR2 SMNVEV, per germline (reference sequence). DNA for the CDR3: TGTGCCAGCAGTTTTAGTATTAAAAGCTCCTACAATGAGCAGTTCTTC. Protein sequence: CASSFSIKSSYNEQFF.

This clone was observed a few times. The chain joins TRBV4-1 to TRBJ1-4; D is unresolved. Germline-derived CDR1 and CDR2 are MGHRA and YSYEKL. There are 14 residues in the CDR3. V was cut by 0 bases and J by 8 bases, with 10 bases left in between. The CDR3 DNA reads TGCGCCAGCAGCCAAGAGCGGGTAGGCGAAAAACTGTTTTTT. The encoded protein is CASSQERVGEKLFF.

For the CDR3, the DNA is TGTGCCAGCAGTATTACGACAGGAAACTATGGCTACACCTTC. This codes for CASSITTGNYGYTF. V gene TRBV27 combines with J gene TRBJ1-2; D may be TRBD1 (6 bases). The V and J ends lost 5 bases and 2 bases respectively, with 12 bases between them. This CDR3 has 14 amino acids. Germline CDR1 MNHEY, CDR2 SMNVEV (reference sequence).

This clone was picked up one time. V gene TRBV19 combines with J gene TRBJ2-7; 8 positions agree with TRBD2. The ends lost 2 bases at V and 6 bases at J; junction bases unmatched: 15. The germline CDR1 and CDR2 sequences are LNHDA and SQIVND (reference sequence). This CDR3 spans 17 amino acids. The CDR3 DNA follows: TGTGCCAGTAGTATATTATCGGGGGGGTCGCGACGGGGCGAGCAGTACTTC. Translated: CASSILSGGSRRGEQYF. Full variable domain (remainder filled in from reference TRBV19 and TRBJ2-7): DGGITQSPKYLFRKEGQNVTLSCEQNLNHDAMYWYRQDPGQGLRLIYYSQIVNDFQKGDIAEGYSVSREKKESFPLTVTSAQKNPTAFYLCASSILSGGSRRGEQYFGPGTRLTVT.

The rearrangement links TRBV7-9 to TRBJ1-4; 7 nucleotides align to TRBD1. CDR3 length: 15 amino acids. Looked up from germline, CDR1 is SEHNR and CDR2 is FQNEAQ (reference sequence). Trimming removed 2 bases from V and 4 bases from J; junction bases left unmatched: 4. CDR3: CASSLMDRINEKLFF. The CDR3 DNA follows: TGTGCCAGCAGCTTAATGGACAGGATTAATGAAAAACTGTTTTTT.

CDR3 sequence: CATSDSGTGFQETQYF. CDR3 sequence (DNA): TGTGCCACCAGTGATTCCGGGACAGGATTTCAAGAGACCCAGTACTTC. This rearrangement joins TRBV24-1 to TRBJ2-5, with 8 nucleotides matching TRBD1. The J segment lost 2 bases and the V segment lost 2 bases, leaving 6 bases of the junction unmatched. Germline CDR1 is KGHDR and CDR2 is SFDVKD. This CDR3 contains 16 residues.

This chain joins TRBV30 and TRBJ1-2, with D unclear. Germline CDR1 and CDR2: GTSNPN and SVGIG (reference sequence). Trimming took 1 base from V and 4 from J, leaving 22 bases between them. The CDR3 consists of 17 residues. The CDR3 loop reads CAWSGRGITLFGYGYTF. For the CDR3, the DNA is TGTGCCTGGAGTGGTAGAGGGATTACCCTTTTCGGCTATGGCTACACCTTC.

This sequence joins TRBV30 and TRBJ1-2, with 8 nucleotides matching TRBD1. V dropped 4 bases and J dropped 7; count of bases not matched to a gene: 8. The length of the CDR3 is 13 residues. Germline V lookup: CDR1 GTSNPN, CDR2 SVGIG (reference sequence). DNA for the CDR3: TGTGCCTGGACCGAGGACAGGGTAGGTGGCTACACCTTC. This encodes CAWTEDRVGGYTF.